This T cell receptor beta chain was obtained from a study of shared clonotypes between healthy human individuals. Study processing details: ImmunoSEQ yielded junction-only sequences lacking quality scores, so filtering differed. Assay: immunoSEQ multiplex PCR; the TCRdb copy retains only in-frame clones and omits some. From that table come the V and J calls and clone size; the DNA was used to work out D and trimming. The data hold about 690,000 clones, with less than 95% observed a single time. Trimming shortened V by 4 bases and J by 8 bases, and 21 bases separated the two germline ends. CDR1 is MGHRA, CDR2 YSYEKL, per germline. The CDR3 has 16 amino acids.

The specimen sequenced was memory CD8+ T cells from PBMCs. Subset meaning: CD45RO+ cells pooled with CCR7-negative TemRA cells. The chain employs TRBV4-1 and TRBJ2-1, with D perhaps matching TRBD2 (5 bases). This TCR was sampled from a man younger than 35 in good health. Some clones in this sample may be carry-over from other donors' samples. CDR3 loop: CASSLPLGTGKDEQFF. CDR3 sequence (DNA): TGCGCCAGCAGCCTTCCATTGGGTACGGGGAAAGATGAGCAGTTCTTC.